This T cell receptor beta chain comes out of a study of radiotherapy plus CTLA-4 blockade in lung cancer. Findings and caveats of the study: Following radiotherapy plus ipilimumab, tumor-derived TCR clones expanded in the blood.

A remark on this clone: What it binds is not known.

Produced via immunoSEQ multiplex PCR; TCRdb's table is partial and in-frame only. The sample yields 60,000 to 65,000 clones, about 72% seen once. V dropped 7 bases and J dropped 1 base, with 16 bases sitting between them. This CDR3 is built from 15 residues. Germline V gives CDR1 SNHLY, CDR2 FYNNEI. The chain uses TRBV2 and TRBJ1-1; D uncertain. The sequencing used peripheral blood, collected from a patient treated with radiotherapy plus ipilimumab. The clonotype was recovered from a human donor with non-small cell lung cancer who had a complete response to radiotherapy plus ipilimumab. The CDR3 region is CASISPLKGNTEAFF. The CDR3 bases are TGTGCCAGCATCTCCCCCCTAAAGGGGAACACTGAAGCTTTCTTT.